This T cell receptor beta chain was recorded in a study of blood T cell repertoires in COVID-19. V lost 4 bases, J lost 7 bases, and 9 bases lay in between. The germline CDR1 and CDR2 sequences are SGHRS and YFSETQ. The CDR3 contains 12 residues. Libraries were prepared by immunoSEQ multiplex PCR; TCRdb keeps only in-frame clonotypes and omits some of them. Here the sample spans hundreds of thousands of clones, approximately 90% being singletons. Sequenced input: peripheral blood. The gene calls are TRBV5-1 and TRBJ2-1; no clear D gene. This TCR was sampled from a middle-aged woman who had recovered from COVID-19. The CDR3 sequence is CASSRPGNEQFF. The DNA for the CDR3 is TGCGCCAGCAGCCGACCCGGGAATGAGCAGTTCTTC.